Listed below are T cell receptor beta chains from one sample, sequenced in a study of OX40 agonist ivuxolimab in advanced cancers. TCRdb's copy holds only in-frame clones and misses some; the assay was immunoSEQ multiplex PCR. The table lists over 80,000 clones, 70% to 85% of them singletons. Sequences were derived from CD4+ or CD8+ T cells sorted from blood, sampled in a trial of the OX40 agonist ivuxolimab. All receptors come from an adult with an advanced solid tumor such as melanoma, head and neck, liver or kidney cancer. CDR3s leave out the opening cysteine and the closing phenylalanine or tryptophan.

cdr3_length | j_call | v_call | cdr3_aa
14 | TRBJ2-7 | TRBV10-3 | ASSGTSGGSSYEQY
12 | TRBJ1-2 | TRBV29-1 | SVPDGTGSYGYT
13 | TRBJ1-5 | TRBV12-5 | ASGLVVGGAQPQH
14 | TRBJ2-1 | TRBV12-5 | ASGNPGLARYNEQF
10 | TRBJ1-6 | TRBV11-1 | ATPRGRSPLH
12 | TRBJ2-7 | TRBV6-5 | ASSSTPGSYEQY
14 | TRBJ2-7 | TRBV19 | ASSWGGLAGDYEQY
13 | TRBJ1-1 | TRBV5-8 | ASSFQTGRATEAF
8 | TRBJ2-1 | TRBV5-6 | ASGGQGWL
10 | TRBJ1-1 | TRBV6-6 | ASSSGNTEAF
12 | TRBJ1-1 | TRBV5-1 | ASSLGGQNTEAF
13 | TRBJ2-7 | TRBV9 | ASSPGTGVYYEQY
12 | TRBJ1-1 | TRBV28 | ASSPPTTGGKAF
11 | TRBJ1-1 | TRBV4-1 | ASSHAGGTEAF
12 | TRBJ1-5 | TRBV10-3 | AISDRGGDQPQH
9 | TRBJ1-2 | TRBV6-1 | ASRTMYGYT
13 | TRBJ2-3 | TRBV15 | ATSSLAGEVDTQY